These 7 T cell receptor beta chains share one sample of origin, sequenced in a study of T cells after yellow fever vaccination. TCRdb processed the 5' RACE reads anew with MiXCR; each CDR3 protein has one entry. The sample consists of 360,000 or so distinct CDR3 sequences, 11% of them appearing once. The sequences come from PBMCs, collected on the day of the first yellow fever vaccination. These receptor sequences come from a man between 18 and 29 years old who received the YFV17D yellow fever vaccine.

This clonotype was seen a handful of times. The chain uses TRBV19 and TRBJ2-7; no reliable D call. The V and J ends lost 3 bases and 2 bases respectively, with 11 bases between them. Germline V gives CDR1 LNHDA, CDR2 SQIVND (reference sequence). The CDR3 is 14 amino acids. The CDR3 loop reads CASSIYYSAYEQYF. The DNA of the CDR3 is TGTGCCAGTAGTATCTATTACAGTGCCTACGAGCAGTACTTC.

This clonotype was observed a handful of times. The CDR3 protein is CASSPPAGNMNTEAFF. In DNA form, the CDR3 reads TGTGCCAGCTCACCACCCGCGGGGAACATGAACACTGAAGCTTTCTTT. The chain couples TRBV18 to TRBJ1-1; D is undetermined. This CDR3 is 16 amino acids long. V was clipped by 0 bases and J by 0 bases, with 11 bases between them. Germline CDR1 is KGHSH and CDR2 is LQKENI. Full variable domain (rest looked up from reference TRBV18 and TRBJ1-1): NAGVMQNPRHLVRRRGQEARLRCSPMKGHSHVYWYRQLPEEGLKFMVYLQKENIIDESGMPKERFSAEFPKEGPSILRIQQVVRGDSAAYFCASSPPAGNMNTEAFFGQGTRLTVV.

This clonotype has only a few counts. The V gene is TRBV4-3, the J gene TRBJ2-5; D perhaps matches TRBD2 (5 bases). The CDR3 covers 13 residues. Germline V CDR1 and CDR2: LGHNA, YSLEER. Between the trimmed V and J ends, which lost 3 bases and 4 bases, there was a span of 9 bases. CDR3 in amino acids: CASSHIARETQYF. The CDR3, as DNA: TGCGCCAGCAGCCATATAGCGAGAGAGACCCAGTACTTC.

This clonotype has a count of ten or more. The V and J genes are TRBV6-5 and TRBJ2-3; the D gene could be TRBD1 or TRBD2 (6 bases each). With 2 bases removed from V and 7 bases from J, the gap between germline ends came to 13 bases. Looked up from germline, CDR1 is MNHEY and CDR2 is SVGAGI. This CDR3 is 14 amino acids long. CDR3 amino acids: CASSYLGGTNTQYF. CDR3 sequence (DNA): TGTGCCAGCAGTTACCTGGGGGGCACCAATACGCAGTATTTT.

As regards this clonotype: Its ends do not fully match the called genes, so a read error is possible. The rearrangement joins TRBV5-1 to TRBJ2-7; D not certain. The CDR3 runs 11 residues. The germline V gene has CDR1 SGHRS and CDR2 YFSETQ. CDR3 in DNA: TGCGCCAGCAGCTTGGGGTACGAGCCGTACTTC. Amino acid sequence: CASSLGYEPYF. The variable domain in full, with the rest retrieved from reference TRBV5-1 and TRBJ2-7, is KAGVTQTPRYLIKTRGQQVTLSCSPISGHRSVSWYQQTPGQGLQFLFEYFSETQRNKGNFPGRFSGRQFSNSRSEMNVSTLELGDSALYLCASSLGYEPYFGPGTRLTVT.

In its sample, this clonotype was seen a few times. The rearrangement links TRBV12-3 or TRBV12-4 to TRBJ2-5; D remains unclear. This CDR3 is built from 14 residues. The V end lost 2 bases, the J end lost 1 base, and 8 bases lay between the germline ends. CDR3 bases: TGTGCCAGCAGTTTACGGCACGCCCAAGAGACCCAGTACTTC. Translation gives CASSLRHAQETQYF.

This clonotype was detected ten times or more. The J gene is TRBJ1-5, the V gene TRBV7-2, with D possibly TRBD1 on 6 matching bases. The germline V and J ends were trimmed by 3 bases and 7 bases, with 10 bases remaining between them. Germline CDR1 reads SGHTA; CDR2 reads FQGNSA. CDR3 length: 13 residues. The CDR3 nucleotides are TGTGCCAGCAGCTTTGGGGGCGCGCAGCCCCAGCATTTT. Encoded protein: CASSFGGAQPQHF. Drawing the rest from reference TRBV7-2 and TRBJ1-5, the complete variable domain is GAGVSQSPSNKVTEKGKDVELRCDPISGHTALYWYRQSLGQGLEFLIYFQGNSAPDKSGLPSDRFSAERTGGSVSTLTIQRTQQEDSAVYLCASSFGGAQPQHFGDGTRLSIL.